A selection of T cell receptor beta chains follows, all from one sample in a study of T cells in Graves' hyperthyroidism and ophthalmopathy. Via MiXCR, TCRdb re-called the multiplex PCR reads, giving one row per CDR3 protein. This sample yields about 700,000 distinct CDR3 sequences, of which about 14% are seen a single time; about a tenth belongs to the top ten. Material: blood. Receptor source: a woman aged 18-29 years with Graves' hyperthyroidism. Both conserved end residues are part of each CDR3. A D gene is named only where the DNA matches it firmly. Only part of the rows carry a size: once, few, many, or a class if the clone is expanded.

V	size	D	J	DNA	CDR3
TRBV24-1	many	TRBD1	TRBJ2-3	TGTGCCACCAGTGATTGGGGGACAGGGGATGGTGAACGTGATACGCAGTATTTT	CATSDWGTGDGERDTQYF
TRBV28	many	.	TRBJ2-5	TGTGCCAGCAGTTTAATGAAGACCCAGTACTTC	CASSLMKTQYF
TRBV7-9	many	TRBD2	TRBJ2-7	TGTGCCAGCAGCTGGGCGGCGGGAGAGACCTACGAGCAGTACTTC	CASSWAAGETYEQYF
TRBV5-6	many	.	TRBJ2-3	TGTGCCAGCAGCTTTGGCTGGTTCACGGATACGCAGTATTTT	CASSFGWFTDTQYF
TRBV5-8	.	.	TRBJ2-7	TGTGCCAGCACCGTACTTGACGGGACCTACGAGCAGTACTTC	CASTVLDGTYEQYF
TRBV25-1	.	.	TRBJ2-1	TGTGCCAGCAGTGACCCCTCGAGTTTCAGGGAGCAGTTCTTC	CASSDPSSFREQFF
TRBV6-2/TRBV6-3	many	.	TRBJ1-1	TGTGCCAGCAGAGATCGGAGGACTGAAGCTTTCTTT	CASRDRRTEAFF
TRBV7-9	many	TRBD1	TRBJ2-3	TGTGCCAGCAGCTTAGCACAGGGGGCCACAGATACGCAGTATTTT	CASSLAQGATDTQYF
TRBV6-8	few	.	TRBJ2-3	TGTGCCAGCAGTTACTCGGGGACCACCACAGATACGCAGTATTTT	CASSYSGTTTDTQYF
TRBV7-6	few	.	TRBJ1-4	TGTGCCAGCAGCCTCGACAGCACCCAGAGGGAAAAACTGTTTTTT	CASSLDSTQREKLFF
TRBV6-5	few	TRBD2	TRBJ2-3	TGTGCCAGCAGTTTGAGGACTAGCGGGAGAGAAGATCGCGTTACGCAGTATTTT	CASSLRTSGREDRVTQYF
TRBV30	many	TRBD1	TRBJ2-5	TGTGCCTGGAGCGGTCCCGGGACAGGGGAGAGCCAAGAGACCCAGTACTTC	CAWSGPGTGESQETQYF
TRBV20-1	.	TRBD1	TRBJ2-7	TGCAGTGCTAGACAAGACAGGGGAAGGGGTTACGAGCAGTACTTC	CSARQDRGRGYEQYF
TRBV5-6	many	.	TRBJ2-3	TGTGCCAGCGGAAAGGGCACAGATACGCAGTATTTT	CASGKGTDTQYF
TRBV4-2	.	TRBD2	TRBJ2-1	TGTGCCAGCAGCAGACTAGCAGAACGCTCCTACAATGAGCAGTTCTTC	CASSRLAERSYNEQFF
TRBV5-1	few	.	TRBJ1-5	TGCGCCAGCAGCTTCTCCGGGGAAGGCAATCAGCCCCAGCATTTT	CASSFSGEGNQPQHF
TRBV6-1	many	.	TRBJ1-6	TGTGCCAGCAGTTACCACGGACGGGGCCCTAATTCACCCCTCCACTTT	CASSYHGRGPNSPLHF
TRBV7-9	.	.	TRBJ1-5	TGTGCCAGCAGCTCCCAAGGACAATTTAATCAGCCCCAGCATTTT	CASSSQGQFNQPQHF
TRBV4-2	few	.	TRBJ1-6	TGTGCCAGCAGCCAAGATTCAAACAGCATTAATTCACCCCTCCACTTT	CASSQDSNSINSPLHF
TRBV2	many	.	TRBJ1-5	TGTGCCAGCAGTGAAAACGCGGGGAGCAATCAGCCCCAGCATTTT	CASSENAGSNQPQHF
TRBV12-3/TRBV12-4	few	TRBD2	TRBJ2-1	TGTGCCAGCAGTCAACCGGGACTAGCGGGGGACAATGAGCAGTTCTTC	CASSQPGLAGDNEQFF
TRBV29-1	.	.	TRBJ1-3	TGCAGCGTTGTGTTATATGGCCGAAGGGGAAACACCATATATTTT	CSVVLYGRRGNTIYF
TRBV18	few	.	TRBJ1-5	TGTGCCAGCTCACCACGCGAGTATCAGCCCCAGCATTTT	CASSPREYQPQHF
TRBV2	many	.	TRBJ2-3	TGTGCCAGCAGTGAAGTTGGCTCTAGCACAGATACGCAGTATTTT	CASSEVGSSTDTQYF
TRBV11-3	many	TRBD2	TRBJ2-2	TGTGCCAGCAGCCCCTCCCCTCGACTAGCGGGCGGGGAGCTGTTTTTT	CASSPSPRLAGGELFF
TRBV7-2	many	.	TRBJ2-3	TGTGCCAGCAGCCGGGTTCGGTTTGCGCAGTATTTT	CASSRVRFAQYF
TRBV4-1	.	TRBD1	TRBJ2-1	TGCGCCAGCAGCCAAGACTTCGGACAGGGGTGGCTGGACAATGAGCAGTTCTTC	CASSQDFGQGWLDNEQFF
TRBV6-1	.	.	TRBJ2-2	TGTGCCAGCGGGGGTGACGGAACGAACACCGGGGAGCTGTTTTTT	CASGGDGTNTGELFF
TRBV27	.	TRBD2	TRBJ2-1	TGTGCCAGCAGTCTGACTAGCGGGAGACTCAATGAGCAGTTCTTC	CASSLTSGRLNEQFF